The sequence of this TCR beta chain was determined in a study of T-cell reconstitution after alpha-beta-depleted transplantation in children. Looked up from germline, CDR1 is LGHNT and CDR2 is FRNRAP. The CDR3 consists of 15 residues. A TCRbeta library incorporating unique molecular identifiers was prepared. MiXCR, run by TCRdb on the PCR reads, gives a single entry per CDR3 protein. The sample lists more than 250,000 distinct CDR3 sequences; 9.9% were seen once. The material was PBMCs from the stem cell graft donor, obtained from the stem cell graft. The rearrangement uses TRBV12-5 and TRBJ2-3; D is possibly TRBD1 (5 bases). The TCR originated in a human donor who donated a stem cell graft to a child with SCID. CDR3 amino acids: CASSQQVPWTHTQYF. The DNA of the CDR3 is TGTGCCTCCTCCCAGCAGGTCCCTTGGACACATACGCAGTATTTT. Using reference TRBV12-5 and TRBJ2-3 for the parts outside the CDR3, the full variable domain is DARVTQTPRHKVTEMGQEVTMRCQPILGHNTVFWYRQTMMQGLELLAYFRNRAPLDDSGMPKDRFSAEMPDATLATLKIQPSEPRDSAVYFCASSQQVPWTHTQYFGPGTRLTVL.